This passage covers 2 T cell receptor beta chains from one sample sequenced in a study of T cells and copy number aberrations in small-cell lung cancer. Method: immunoSEQ multiplex PCR; TCRdb's copy keeps in-frame clones and lacks some. The data show about 2,100 clones, 76% seen once. Sequenced sample: tumor tissue. These receptors came from a man between 60 and 75 years old with small cell lung cancer.

This clone has only one observation. The V call is TRBV27, the J call TRBJ2-3; 7 bases map to TRBD1. The CDR3 runs to 17 residues. Trimming took 1 base from V and 0 from J; bases not matched to a gene: 7. CDR1 MNHEY and CDR2 SMNVEV come from the germline V gene (reference sequence). CDR3 sequence: CASSLLGTAYSTDTQYF. CDR3 nucleotides: TGTGCCAGCAGTTTATTGGGGACAGCCTATAGCACAGATACGCAGTATTTT.

V usage is TRBV19 and J usage is TRBJ2-7; either TRBD1 or TRBD2 may fit D (5 bases each). CDR3 length equals 14 residues. Trimming took off 3 bases at V and 0 bases at J, with 9 bases between the two ends. Germline CDR1 is LNHDA and CDR2 is SQIVND (reference sequence). The CDR3 DNA reads TGTGCCAGTAGTATGGGACGGTCCTCCTACGAGCAGTACTTC. It translates to CASSMGRSSYEQYF.